This TCR beta chain was sequenced during a study of T cell responses to AZD1222 COVID-19 vaccine. Comment on this clone: The target antigen is unknown.

Sequencing used immunoSEQ multiplex PCR; TCRdb keeps in-frame clones, though not all of them. The sample consists of around 140,000 clones, more than 85% of them appearing once. CDR1 and CDR2 from the germline V gene are SGHVS and FQNEAQ. The CDR3 is 14 amino acids. The V gene lost 3 bases and the J gene lost 5 bases, with 13 bases spanning the gap. Whole-study results and caveats: Unmutated variant regions are reportedly the target of nearly half of TCRs that are spike-specific. Seropositive at baseline were only 5 or 6 AZD1222 recipients. Donors skewed white British and female; clonal diversity was possibly underestimated.

The specimen comprised peripheral blood, sampled on day 0 of AZD1222 vaccination. This chain links TRBV7-8 with TRBJ1-2; maybe TRBD1 (6 bases). This clonotype originated in an adult in good health. The CDR3 here is CASSLGTGKYGYTF. CDR3 sequence (DNA): TGTGCCAGCAGCTTGGGCACAGGGAAGTATGGCTACACCTTC.